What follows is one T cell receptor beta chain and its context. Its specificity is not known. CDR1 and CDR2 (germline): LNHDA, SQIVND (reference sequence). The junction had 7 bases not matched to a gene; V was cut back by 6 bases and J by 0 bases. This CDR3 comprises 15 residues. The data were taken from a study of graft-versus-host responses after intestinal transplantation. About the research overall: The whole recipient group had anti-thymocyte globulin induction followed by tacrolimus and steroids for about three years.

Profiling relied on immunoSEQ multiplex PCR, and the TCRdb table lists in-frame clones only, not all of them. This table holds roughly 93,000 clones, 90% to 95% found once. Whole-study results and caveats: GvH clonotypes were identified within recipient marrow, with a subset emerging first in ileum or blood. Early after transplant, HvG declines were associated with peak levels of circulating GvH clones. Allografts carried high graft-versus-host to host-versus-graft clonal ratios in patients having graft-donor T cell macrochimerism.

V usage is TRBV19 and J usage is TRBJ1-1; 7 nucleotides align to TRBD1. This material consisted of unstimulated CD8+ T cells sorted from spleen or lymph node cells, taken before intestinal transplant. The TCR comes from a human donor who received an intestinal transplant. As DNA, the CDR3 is TGTGCCAGTAGCAAGGACAGGTCTATGAACACTGAAGCTTTCTTT. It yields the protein CASSKDRSMNTEAFF.